Presented here are 7 T cell receptor beta chains from one specimen sequenced in a study of CD8 T cells in ankylosing spondylitis. General study points: Among TCR beta sequences, a motif of about 8 highly homologous variants appeared characteristic of ankylosing spondylitis blood.

No antigens are known for them. One entry per CDR3 protein, called by TCRdb with MiXCR from the 5' RACE reads. Among around 390,000 distinct CDR3 sequences listed, approximately 20% were seen once. Sequencing was done on a sample of blood, either unsorted or a sorted T cell fraction (not recorded which). Every receptor here comes from a male donor with ankylosing spondylitis.

This clonotype showed up just a few times. In DNA form, the CDR3 reads TGTGCCAGCAGCTTAGGTAACTCCTACTCCTACGAGCAGTACTTC. Amino acids: CASSLGNSYSYEQYF. The chain recombines TRBV7-9 with TRBJ2-7; no reliable D call. Trimming stripped 1 base from V and 0 bases from J, with 10 bases between. From germline, CDR1 is SEHNR and CDR2 FQNEAQ (reference sequence). This CDR3 spans 15 amino acids.

This clonotype was recorded a few times. The chain has TRBV6-1 and TRBJ2-2; a possible D gene is TRBD2 (5 bases). Trimming pared 6 bases from V and 0 bases from J, leaving 5 bases between. CDR3 size: 13 residues. CDR1 MNHNS and CDR2 SASEGT come from the germline V gene. CDR3 DNA sequence: TGTGCCAGCAGGCGGGCGAACACCGGGGAGCTGTTTTTT. Amino acid sequence: CASRRANTGELFF.

This clonotype occurred many times. V is TRBV29-1 and J is TRBJ2-5, with a weak D call TRBD2 (6 bases). This CDR3 spans 12 amino acids. Germline V gene lookup returns CDR1 SQVTM and CDR2 ANQGSEA. Trimming took 4 bases from V and 1 from J, leaving 7 bases between them. CDR3 loop: CSVVGLQETQYF. CDR3 nucleotide sequence: TGCAGCGTTGTGGGACTCCAAGAGACCCAGTACTTC. Full variable domain (missing parts from reference TRBV29-1 and TRBJ2-5): SAVISQKPSRDICQRGTSLTIQCQVDSQVTMMFWYRQQPGQSLTLIATANQGSEATYESGFVIDKFPISRPNLTFSTLTVSNMSPEDSSIYLCSVVGLQETQYFGPGTRLLVL.

The rearrangement joins TRBV5-6 to TRBJ2-2, with 13 bases identical to TRBD2. The CDR3 extends over 17 amino acids. The germline V gene encodes CDR1 SGHDT and CDR2 YYEEEE. V was pared by 4 bases and J by 6 bases, with 9 bases of the junction left unmatched. The CDR3 loop reads CASSRTPTSGRSGELFF. The CDR3 nucleotides read TGTGCCAGCAGCCGGACTCCGACTAGCGGGAGGTCCGGGGAGCTGTTTTTT.

This clonotype came up a few times. The rearrangement uses TRBV19 and TRBJ2-1; D is unclear. The length of the CDR3 is 13 residues. Looked up from germline, CDR1 is LNHDA and CDR2 is SQIVND (reference sequence). The V and J ends lost 8 bases and 5 bases respectively, with 13 bases between them. Here the CDR3 reads CASGKLGDNEQFF. CDR3 DNA: TGTGCCAGTGGTAAGCTAGGCGACAATGAGCAGTTCTTC.

The genes are TRBV6-2 or TRBV6-3 and TRBJ1-1; weak D call: TRBD1 (6 bases). Germline V gene lookup returns CDR1 MNHEY and CDR2 SVGEGT. This CDR3 contains 14 residues. Trimming pared 0 bases from V and 6 bases from J, leaving 11 bases between. Here the CDR3 reads CASSYSGGASEAFF. CDR3 bases: TGTGCCAGCAGTTACTCTGGGGGCGCATCTGAAGCTTTCTTT.

This clonotype was seen at least ten times. The rearrangement links TRBV4-2 to TRBJ2-5; TRBD2 matches at 10 bases. This CDR3 is 17 amino acids long. Trimming removed 4 bases from V and 0 bases from J; junction bases left unmatched: 8. Germline values: CDR1 LGHNA, CDR2 YNFKEQ. CDR3 sequence reads: CASSRQTSGRYQETQYF. DNA for the CDR3: TGTGCCAGCAGCCGACAGACTAGCGGGCGGTACCAAGAGACCCAGTACTTC.